This T cell receptor (beta chain) is drawn from a study of metastatic and nonmetastatic thyroid tumors (TCRdb year 2020). Regarding the complete study: Repertoires were compared across peripheral blood and tumor or nodule tissue samples from malignant and benign thyroid patients.

No patient had received any treatment before thyroid surgery. Patient clinical samples collected from about 2011 to 2018 were retrospectively analysed using T-cell receptor beta sequencing. V ends up 3 bases short and J 0 bases short, with an unmatched junction base count of 8. CDR1 and CDR2, per the germline V gene, are ENHRY and SYGVKD. From the cysteine up to the phenylalanine, the CDR3 has a length of 17 residues. Here the CDR3 DNA is all that survives: 51 bases in frame from base 1. Comments on this clone: What this receptor recognizes is not known. Qualities for individual bases were not recorded, and no much larger clone is one base off.

Library method: PCR. The sequencing machine was an Illumina HiSeq 4000. The TCR beta-chain CDR3 region of each patient was profiled by high-throughput sequencing. The study's processing was this. A classifier to discriminate distant-metastatic papillary thyroid cancer patients was built from CDR3 differences across clinicopathological groups. To measure repertoire diversity the researchers used the Shannon index, while the Morisita-Horn index served to gauge how similar the tumor and blood repertoires were. The raw public data were reprocessed by TCRdb itself: fastp quality trimming at Q25, MiXCR clonotype calling, in-frame beta chains only. The V and J calls, along with clone size, are taken from TCRdb and not from the paper's own processing. In this sample the table shows approximately 7,000 clones, about 30% of which occur a single time. The ten largest clones represent under 20% of the sample.

General study outcomes and caveats: In both blood and tumor samples, TCR beta diversity was reported to be significantly higher in malignant tumors than in benign nodules.

Recombination joined TRBV10-3 with TRBJ1-1; 9 central nucleotides agree with TRBD1. This receptor was obtained from a male donor with papillary thyroid cancer or a benign thyroid nodule (not recorded which). Some clones in this sample may be carry-over from other donors' samples. Source material: adjacent normal tissue. The CDR3 protein sequence reads: CAISDSEQGALNTEAFF. The sequenced DNA is TGTGCCATCAGTGACTCAGAACAGGGGGCCTTGAACACTGAAGCTTTCTTT.